Below are 17 T cell receptor beta chains sequenced from a single sample in a study of cytomegalovirus exposure and HLA in healthy donors. PCR employed 60 Vbeta and 13 Jbeta primers. TCRdb keeps only in-frame clones here, not all; method: immunoSEQ multiplex PCR. The sample has about 180,000 clones; less than 85% are singletons. Sequences were obtained from PBMCs. These receptors were obtained from a man aged 40-55 years in good health and CMV-seronegative.

This chain connects TRBV18 to TRBJ2-3; 7 nucleotides agree with TRBD1. Germline trimming cut 3 bases from V and 10 bases from J; bases unmatched to any gene: 4. Germline CDR1 is KGHSH and CDR2 is LQKENI. CDR3 size: 12 residues. The CDR3 nucleotides read TGTGCCAGCTCACCCGACAGGGTATCGCAGTATTTT. Its protein product is CASSPDRVSQYF.

This clone was picked up a small number of times. The chain has TRBV2 and TRBJ1-1, with TRBD1 matching over 7 bases. V was clipped by 8 bases and J by 2 bases; unmatched bases: 5. Germline V gene sequence: CDR1 SNHLY, CDR2 FYNNEI. The CDR3 is 13 amino acids. The DNA of the CDR3 is TGTGCCAGCTACTACAGGGGTAACACTGAAGCTTTCTTT. It yields the protein CASYYRGNTEAFF.

This clone was picked up one time. The chain has TRBV5-3 and TRBJ2-7, with D unresolved. TRBV5-3 is an ORF for which the function is uncertain. The ends were cut back, 5 bases at V and 4 bases at J, with 16 bases in the middle. CDR3 length equals 14 residues. The CDR3 coding sequence is TGTGCCAGAAGGGGCAAGGATCCACCATACGAGCAGTACTTC. Its protein is CARRGKDPPYEQYF.

The chain links TRBV7-3 to TRBJ1-1; weak D call: TRBD1 (5 bases). V lost 2 bases and J lost 3, with 10 bases in between. From germline, CDR1 is SGHTA and CDR2 FQGTGA. The CDR3 is made up of 14 amino acids. The CDR3 sequence is CASSLQGGDTEAFF. CDR3 bases: TGTGCCAGCAGCTTACAGGGAGGTGACACTGAAGCTTTCTTT.

This clone was detected only once. The chain carries TRBV6-5 and TRBJ1-2; D is unresolved. The CDR3 has 13 amino acids. V was trimmed by 0 bases and J by 4 bases, leaving 6 bases between them. Per the germline V gene, CDR1 is MNHEY and CDR2 is SVGAGI. The CDR3 bases are TGTGCCAGCAGTTACTCCCGGGTCTATGGCTACACCTTC. This encodes CASSYSRVYGYTF.

The V and J genes are TRBV28 and TRBJ1-1, with a possible D match to TRBD1 (6 bases). Trimming cost V 5 bases and J 0 bases, with 16 bases left between them. CDR3 length equals 16 residues. Germline CDR1 MDHEN, CDR2 SYDVKM. This CDR3 is CASSQYDRPMNTEAFF. CDR3 nucleotide sequence: TGTGCCAGCAGTCAGTATGACAGGCCTATGAACACTGAAGCTTTCTTT. Full variable domain (rest looked up from reference TRBV28 and TRBJ1-1): DVKVTQSSRYLVKRTGEKVFLECVQDMDHENMFWYRQDPGLGLRLIYFSYDVKMKEKGDIPEGYSVSREKKERFSLILESASTNQTSMYLCASSQYDRPMNTEAFFGQGTRLTVV.

This chain joins TRBV15 and TRBJ1-4; D remains unclear. There are 14 residues in the CDR3. Germline V gene lookup returns CDR1 LNHNV and CDR2 YYDKDF (reference sequence). V was shortened by 8 bases and J by 4 bases, with 14 bases between the two germline ends. This CDR3 reads CATGFRQNNEKLFF. CDR3 DNA sequence: TGTGCCACCGGTTTCAGGCAGAATAATGAAAAACTGTTTTTT.

The gene calls are TRBV19 and TRBJ2-7, with 8 nucleotides matching TRBD1. The CDR3 runs 15 residues. With V trimmed by 3 bases and J by 5 bases, 9 bases remained unmatched. Germline-derived CDR1 and CDR2 are LNHDA and SQIVND (reference sequence). This chain's CDR3 is CASSIGGQGANEQYF. CDR3 nucleotides: TGTGCCAGTAGTATTGGCGGGCAGGGGGCAAACGAGCAGTACTTC.

V usage is TRBV9 and J usage is TRBJ1-2; D is unclear. Trimming pared 4 bases from V and 4 bases from J, leaving 17 bases between. From germline, CDR1 is SGDLS and CDR2 YYNGEE. The CDR3 is 15 amino acids. CDR3 bases: TGTGCCAGCAGCCCCATGCCCTTACTGCTCTATGGCTACACCTTC. Protein: CASSPMPLLLYGYTF.

The chain combines TRBV12-5 with TRBJ2-1; 15 bases align to TRBD2. This CDR3 is 21 amino acids long. The V segment lost 2 bases and the J segment 0 bases; nucleotides outside the gene matches: 11. The V gene's germline CDR1 is LGHNT and CDR2 FRNRAP. CDR3 sequence reads: CASGLPPGLAGGKSSYNEQFF. The CDR3 DNA reads as TGTGCTAGTGGTTTGCCCCCGGGACTAGCGGGGGGTAAGAGCTCCTACAATGAGCAGTTCTTC.

The CDR3 region has the DNA TGTGCCAGCAGCTTAGGGGACAGGGGGCTCCAAGAGACCCAGTACTTC. Translated, it gives CASSLGDRGLQETQYF. The J gene is TRBJ2-5, the V gene TRBV7-9, with 12 bases identical to TRBD1. The V segment lost 1 base and the J segment 1 base; nucleotides outside the gene matches: 1. CDR3 length equals 16 residues. CDR1 and CDR2 (germline): SEHNR, FQNEAQ (reference sequence).

This clone occurred once. This sequence joins TRBV27 and TRBJ1-2; 8 bases are a match to TRBD1. The germline CDR1 and CDR2 sequences are MNHEY and SMNVEV (reference sequence). V lost 4 bases and J lost 3; bases outside the gene matches: 4. The CDR3 totals 14 residues. The CDR3 DNA is TGTGCCAGCAGTTGGACAGGGACAGACTATGGCTACACCTTC. As protein: CASSWTGTDYGYTF.

The chain is built from TRBV19 and TRBJ2-1, with D perhaps matching TRBD1 (7 bases). Trimming removed 6 bases at V and 4 bases at J, with 16 bases between. The CDR3 length is 15 residues. Germline V gene data show CDR1 as LNHDA and CDR2 as SQIVND (reference sequence). CDR3 protein: CASSQGDSGYNEQFF. CDR3 sequence (DNA): TGTGCCAGTAGCCAGGGGGACTCGGGGTACAATGAGCAGTTCTTC.

The chain couples TRBV19 to TRBJ1-1, with 7 positions matching TRBD1. Unmatched junction bases numbered 8, after V lost 3 bases and J lost 1 base. CDR1 and CDR2 (germline): LNHDA, SQIVND (reference sequence). CDR3 size: 16 residues. In DNA, the CDR3 is TGTGCCAGTAGTATTCCCCGGACAGGCCGGAACACTGAAGCTTTCTTT. This sequence encodes CASSIPRTGRNTEAFF.

The chain carries TRBV7-2 and TRBJ2-3; D remains unclear. The CDR3 contains 13 residues. The V gene lost 5 bases and the J gene lost 3 bases, with 9 bases spanning the gap. Germline V gives CDR1 SGHTA, CDR2 FQGNSA. The CDR3 is CASSPYSTDTQYF. DNA for the CDR3: TGTGCCAGCAGCCCCTACTCTACAGATACGCAGTATTTT.

In this sample, this clone turned up once. V gene TRBV4-3 combines with J gene TRBJ2-7; no reliable D call. Germline V gene sequence: CDR1 LGHNA, CDR2 YSLEER. The V gene lost 0 bases and the J gene lost 3 bases, with 6 bases spanning the gap. This CDR3 spans 13 amino acids. In nucleotides, the CDR3 is TGCGCCAGCAGCCAAGATTCCTACTACGAGCAGTACTTC. Encoded protein: CASSQDSYYEQYF.

This chain connects TRBV6-7 to TRBJ2-5, with D possibly being TRBD1 (6 bases). TRBV6-7 is sorted into the ORF group, with uncertain function. The ends were cut back, 2 bases at V and 7 bases at J, with 11 bases in the middle. The length of the CDR3 is 13 residues. CDR3 sequence reads: CASSYGRGRTQYF. The CDR3 bases are TGTGCCAGCAGTTACGGCAGGGGTCGGACCCAGTACTTC.